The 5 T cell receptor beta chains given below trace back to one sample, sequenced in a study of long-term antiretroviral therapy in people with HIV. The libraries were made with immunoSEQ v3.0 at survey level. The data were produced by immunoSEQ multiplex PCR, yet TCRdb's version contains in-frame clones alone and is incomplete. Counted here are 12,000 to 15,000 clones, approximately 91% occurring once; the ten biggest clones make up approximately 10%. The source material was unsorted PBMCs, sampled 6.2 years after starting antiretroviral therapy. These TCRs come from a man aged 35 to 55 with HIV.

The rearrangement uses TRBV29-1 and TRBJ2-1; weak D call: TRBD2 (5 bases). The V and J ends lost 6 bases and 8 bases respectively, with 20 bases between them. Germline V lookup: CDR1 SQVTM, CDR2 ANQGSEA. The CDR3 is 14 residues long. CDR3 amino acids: CSVERSIGSDEQFF. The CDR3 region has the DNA TGCAGCGTGGAGCGGAGCATTGGGTCTGATGAGCAGTTCTTC.

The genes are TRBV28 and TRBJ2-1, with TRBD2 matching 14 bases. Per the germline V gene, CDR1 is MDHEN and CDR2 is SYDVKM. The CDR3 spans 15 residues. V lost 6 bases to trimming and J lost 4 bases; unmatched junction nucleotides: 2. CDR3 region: CASSGTSGSYNEQFF. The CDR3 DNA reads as TGTGCCAGCAGCGGGACTAGCGGGAGTTACAATGAGCAGTTCTTC.

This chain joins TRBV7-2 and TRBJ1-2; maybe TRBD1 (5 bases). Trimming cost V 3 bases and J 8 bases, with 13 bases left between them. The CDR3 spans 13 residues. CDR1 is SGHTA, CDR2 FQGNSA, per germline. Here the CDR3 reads CASSFRDARGYTF. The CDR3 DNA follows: TGTGCCAGCAGCTTTAGGGACGCTCGGGGCTACACCTTC.

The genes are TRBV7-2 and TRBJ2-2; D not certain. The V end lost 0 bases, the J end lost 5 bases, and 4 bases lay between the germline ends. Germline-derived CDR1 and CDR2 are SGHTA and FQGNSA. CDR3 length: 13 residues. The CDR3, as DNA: TGTGCCAGCAGCTTAGCGGGGACCGGGGAGCTGTTTTTT. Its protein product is CASSLAGTGELFF.

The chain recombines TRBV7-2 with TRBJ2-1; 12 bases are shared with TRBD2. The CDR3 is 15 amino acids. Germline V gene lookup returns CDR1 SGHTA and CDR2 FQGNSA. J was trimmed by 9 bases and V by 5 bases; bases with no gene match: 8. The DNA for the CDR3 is TGTGCCAGCAGCCAGACTAGCGGGAGTATGACTGAGCAGTTCTTC. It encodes CASSQTSGSMTEQFF.